Sequencing of this T cell receptor (beta chain) was carried out in a study of cytomegalovirus exposure and HLA in healthy donors. V dropped 0 bases and J dropped 2 bases, with 20 bases sitting between them. The CDR3 totals 19 residues. Germline values: CDR1 LGHNA, CDR2 YNFKEQ. Both 60 Vbeta primers and 13 Jbeta primers went into the PCR. Clones were sequenced by immunoSEQ multiplex PCR, and TCRdb holds only the in-frame ones, with some missing. The table lists about 230,000 clones, approximately 78% of them singletons, with less than 0.6% in the top ten. Sequenced: PBMCs. This chain connects TRBV4-2 to TRBJ1-5; D remains ambiguous. The receptor comes from a boy younger than 18 in good health and CMV-seronegative. The CDR3 DNA reads as TGTGCCAGCAGCCAAGAGATCAAAGGGAGTGGTTTAGGCAATCAGCCCCAGCATTTT. Encoded protein: CASSQEIKGSGLGNQPQHF.